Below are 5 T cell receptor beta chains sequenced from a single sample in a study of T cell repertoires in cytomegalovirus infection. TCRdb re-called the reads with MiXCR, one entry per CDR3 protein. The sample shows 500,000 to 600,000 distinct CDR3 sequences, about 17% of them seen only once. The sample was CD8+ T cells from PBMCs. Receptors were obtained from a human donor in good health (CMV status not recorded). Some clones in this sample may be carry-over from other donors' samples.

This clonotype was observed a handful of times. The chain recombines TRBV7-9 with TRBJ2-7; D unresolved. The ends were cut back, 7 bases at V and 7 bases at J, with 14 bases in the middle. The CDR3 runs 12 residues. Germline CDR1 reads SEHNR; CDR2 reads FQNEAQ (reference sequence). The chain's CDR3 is CASTLTPGEQYF. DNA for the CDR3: TGTGCCAGCACTCTAACCCCCGGAGAGCAGTACTTC. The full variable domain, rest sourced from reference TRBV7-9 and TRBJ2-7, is DTGVSQNPRHKITKRGQNVTFRCDPISEHNRLYWYRQTLGQGPEFLTYFQNEAQLEKSRLLSDRFSAERPKGSFSTLEIQRTEQGDSAMYLCASTLTPGEQYFGPGTRLTVT.

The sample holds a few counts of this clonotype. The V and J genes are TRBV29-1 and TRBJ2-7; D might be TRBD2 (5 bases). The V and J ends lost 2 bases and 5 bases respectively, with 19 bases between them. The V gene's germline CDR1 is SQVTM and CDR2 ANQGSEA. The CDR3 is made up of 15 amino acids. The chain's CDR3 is CSVEFRAGLRHEQYF. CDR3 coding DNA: TGCAGCGTTGAATTTCGGGCGGGTCTAAGACACGAGCAGTACTTC.

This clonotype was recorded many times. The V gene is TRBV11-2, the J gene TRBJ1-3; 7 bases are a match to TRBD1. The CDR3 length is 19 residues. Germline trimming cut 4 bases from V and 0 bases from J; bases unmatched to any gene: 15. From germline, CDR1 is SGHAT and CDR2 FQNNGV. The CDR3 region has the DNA TGTGCCAGCAGCTCATTCTCCGGGACAGATCCTTTCTCTGGAAACACCATATATTTT. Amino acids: CASSSFSGTDPFSGNTIYF.

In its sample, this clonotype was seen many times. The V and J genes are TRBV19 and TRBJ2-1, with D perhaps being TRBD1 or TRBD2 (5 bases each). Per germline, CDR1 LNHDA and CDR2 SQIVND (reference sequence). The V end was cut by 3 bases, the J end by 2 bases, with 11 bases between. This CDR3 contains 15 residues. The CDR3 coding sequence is TGTGCCAGTAGTATCCAAGGGGACGCCTACAATGAGCAGTTCTTC. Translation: CASSIQGDAYNEQFF.

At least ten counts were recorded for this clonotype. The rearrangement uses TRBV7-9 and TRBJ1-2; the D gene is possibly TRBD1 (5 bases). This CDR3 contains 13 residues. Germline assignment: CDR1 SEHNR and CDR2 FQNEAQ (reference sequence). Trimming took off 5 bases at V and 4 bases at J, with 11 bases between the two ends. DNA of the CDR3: TGTGCCAGCAGCGCAGGGTTGGGCTATGGCTACACCTTC. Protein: CASSAGLGYGYTF.